This T cell receptor (beta chain) was sequenced during a study of blood T cell repertoires in COVID-19. Study-wide context: T cells, B-cell-depleted T cells, or PBMCs provided the cDNA or gDNA that served as material.

Assay: immunoSEQ multiplex PCR; the TCRdb copy retains only in-frame clones and omits some. Here the sample spans a few hundred thousand clones, roughly 83% being singletons. This CDR3 spans 13 amino acids. V shed 4 bases and J 7 bases; nucleotides not matched to a gene: 6. Looked up from germline, CDR1 is SGHAT and CDR2 is FQDESV (reference sequence). Sample: peripheral blood. This TCR derives from a man aged 60-69 years who had recovered from COVID-19. This chain connects TRBV11-1 to TRBJ2-7; TRBD2 matches at 8 bases. The CDR3 DNA reads as TGTGCCAGCAGCTCCGGACTAGCTAGTGAGCAGTACTTC. It translates to CASSSGLASEQYF.